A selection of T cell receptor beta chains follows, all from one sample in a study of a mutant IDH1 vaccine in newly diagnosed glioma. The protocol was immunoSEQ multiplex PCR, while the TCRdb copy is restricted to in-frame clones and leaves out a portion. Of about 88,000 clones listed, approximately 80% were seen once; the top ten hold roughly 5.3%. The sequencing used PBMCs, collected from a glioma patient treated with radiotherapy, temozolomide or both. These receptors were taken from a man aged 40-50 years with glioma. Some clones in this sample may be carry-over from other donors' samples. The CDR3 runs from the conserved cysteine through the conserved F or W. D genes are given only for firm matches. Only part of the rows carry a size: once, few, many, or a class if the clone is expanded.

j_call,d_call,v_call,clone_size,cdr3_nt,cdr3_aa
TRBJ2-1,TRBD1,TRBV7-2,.,TGTGCCAGCAGCACCCCCAGGGGGAACAATGAGCAGTTCTTC,CASSTPRGNNEQFF
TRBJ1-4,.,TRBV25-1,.,TGTGCCAGCGTAAAGGGAGAAAAACTGTTTTTT,CASVKGEKLFF
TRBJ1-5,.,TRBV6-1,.,TGTGCCAGCAGTGAATTCTGGGTGAGCAATCAGCCCCAGCATTTT,CASSEFWVSNQPQHF
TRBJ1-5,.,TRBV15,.,TGTGCCACCAGCAGGCCTGGGCAGCCCCAGCATTTT,CATSRPGQPQHF
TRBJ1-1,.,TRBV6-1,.,TGTGCCAGCAGTGAAGCGCTTCCAACGGCCATGAACACTGAAGCTTTCTTT,CASSEALPTAMNTEAFF
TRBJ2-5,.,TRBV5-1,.,TGCGCCAGCGGGCCGGGCAGCCAAGAGACCCAGTACTTC,CASGPGSQETQYF
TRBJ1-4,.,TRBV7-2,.,TGTGCCAGCAGAATAGGCTTCAGGGCAACTAATGAAAAACTGTTTTTT,CASRIGFRATNEKLFF
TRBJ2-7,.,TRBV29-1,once,TGCAGCGTTGTGGGCAGTAAAAGCTCCTACGAGCAGTACTTC,CSVVGSKSSYEQYF
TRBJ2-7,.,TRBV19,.,TGTGCCAGTAGTCCCCGGGACGGTTACTACGAGCAGTACTTC,CASSPRDGYYEQYF
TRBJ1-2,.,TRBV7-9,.,TGTGCCAGCAGCCCCGGACAGCGATATGGCTACACCTTC,CASSPGQRYGYTF
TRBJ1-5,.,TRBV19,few,TGTGCAGGGGCCCCGAAGAGCAATCAGCCCCAGCATTTT,CAGAPKSNQPQHF
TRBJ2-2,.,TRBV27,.,TGTGCCAGCTCCTGGGCAGGTAACACCGGGGAGCTGTTTTTT,CASSWAGNTGELFF
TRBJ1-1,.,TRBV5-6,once,TGTGCCAGCAGTCCTGGGGACCGGTTCACTGAAGCTTTCTTT,CASSPGDRFTEAFF
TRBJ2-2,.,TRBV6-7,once,TGTGCCAGGGGGGACGGCCTTGGCACCGGGGAGCTGTTTTTT,CARGDGLGTGELFF
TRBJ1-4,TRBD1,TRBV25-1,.,TGTGCCAGCAGTGCGGGGACAGACCCGGTGGGAACTAATGAAAAACTGTTTTTT,CASSAGTDPVGTNEKLFF
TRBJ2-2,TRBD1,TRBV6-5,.,TGTGCCAGCAGAACAGGGGAGAACACCGGGGAGCTGTTTTTT,CASRTGENTGELFF
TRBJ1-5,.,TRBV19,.,TGTGCCAGTAGCCCTCAAAGGAGAGACCAGCCCCAGCATTTT,CASSPQRRDQPQHF
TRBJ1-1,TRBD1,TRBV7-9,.,TGTGCCAGCAGCAGGGGGACAGCGAACACTGAAGCTTTCTTT,CASSRGTANTEAFF
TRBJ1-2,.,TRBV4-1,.,TGCGCCAGCAGCCCCTCCCTCTCAGAGAGATATGGCTACACCTTC,CASSPSLSERYGYTF
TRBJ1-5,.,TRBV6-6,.,TGTGCCAGCAGTTCCTTCAGAGGGCCCCAGCATTTT,CASSSFRGPQHF
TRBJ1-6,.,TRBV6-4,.,TGTGCCAGCAGTGACTCGAGGGGATCACCCCTCCACTTT,CASSDSRGSPLHF
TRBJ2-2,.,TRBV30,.,TGTGCCTGGAGTCAAATCGGTTTGGGGGCGAAGAACACCGGGGAGCTGTTTTTT,CAWSQIGLGAKNTGELFF
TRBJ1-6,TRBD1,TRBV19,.,TGTGCCACCCGAGGACAGGGCGGAAATTCACCCCTCCACTTT,CATRGQGGNSPLHF
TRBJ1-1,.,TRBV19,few,TGTGCCAGTAGTACACGGCCCTTTGATGCTTTCTTT,CASSTRPFDAFF
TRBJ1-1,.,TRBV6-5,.,TGTGCCAGCAGTTACAGTCGGGGTATGGCTGAAGCTTTCTTT,CASSYSRGMAEAFF
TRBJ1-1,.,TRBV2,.,TGTGCCAGCAGGTCGGAGACAGGAGGTCTTACTGAAGCTTTCTTT,CASRSETGGLTEAFF
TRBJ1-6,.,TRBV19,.,TGTGCCAGTAGTCCACGGAGAGGCTGGGATTCACCCCTCCACTTT,CASSPRRGWDSPLHF
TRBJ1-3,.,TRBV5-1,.,TGCGCCAGCAGCTTGGTTGGCAGCCTCTCTGGAAACACCATATATTTT,CASSLVGSLSGNTIYF
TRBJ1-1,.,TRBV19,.,TGTGCCAGTAGCCTTGATGGGACGGTAAACACTGAAGCTTTCTTT,CASSLDGTVNTEAFF
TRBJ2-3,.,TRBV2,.,TGTGCCAGCAGTGGGACCGATGGACGTGGTACGCAGTATTTT,CASSGTDGRGTQYF
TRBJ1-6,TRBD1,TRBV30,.,TGTGCCTGGAGTGGAACGCAGGGGGATTCCTATAATTCACCCCTCCACTTT,CAWSGTQGDSYNSPLHF
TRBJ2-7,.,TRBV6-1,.,TGTGCCAGCAGCGACAGGTACGGGACCTACGAGCAGTACTTC,CASSDRYGTYEQYF
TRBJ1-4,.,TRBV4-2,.,TGTGCCAGCAGCCAAGAACGCTGGACAGAAAGTATCTTCGGTGAAAAACTGTTTTTT,CASSQERWTESIFGEKLFF
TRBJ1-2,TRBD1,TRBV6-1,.,TGTGCCAGCAGTGAAGGCAGGGGGAACTATGGCTACACCTTC,CASSEGRGNYGYTF
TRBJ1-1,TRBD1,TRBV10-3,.,TGTGCCATCAACGGACAGGGAAACACTGAAGCTTTCTTT,CAINGQGNTEAFF
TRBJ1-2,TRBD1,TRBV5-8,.,TGTGCCAGCAGCCTTGTTGGCGACAGGGGCGGTGGCTACACCTTC,CASSLVGDRGGGYTF
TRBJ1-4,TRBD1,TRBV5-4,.,TGTGCCAGCAGCTCTGGGACAGTAGATGAAAAACTGTTTTTT,CASSSGTVDEKLFF
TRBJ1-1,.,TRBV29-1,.,TGCAGCGTTGAAGAGGGCTCGACGGGTGGTGAAGCTTTCTTT,CSVEEGSTGGEAFF
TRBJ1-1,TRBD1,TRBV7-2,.,TGTGCCAGCAGCCGGGACAGATACACTGAAGCTTTCTTT,CASSRDRYTEAFF
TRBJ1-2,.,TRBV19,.,TGTGCCAGTAAGGACGGATTTAACTATGGCTACACCTTC,CASKDGFNYGYTF
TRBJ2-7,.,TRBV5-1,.,TGCGCCAGCAGCTTGGGAGGCGGCTCCTACGAGCAGTACTTC,CASSLGGGSYEQYF
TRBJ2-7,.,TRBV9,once,TGTGCCAGCAGCGGTGATTCGGGAAGAGACTACGAGCAGTACTTC,CASSGDSGRDYEQYF
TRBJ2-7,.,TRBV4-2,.,TGTGCCAGCAGCCAAACCCCTGACTTAAGCTCCTACGAGCAGTACTTC,CASSQTPDLSSYEQYF
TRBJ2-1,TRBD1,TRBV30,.,TGTGCCTGGACCTCGGGACAGGGGGCGAATGAGCAGTTCTTC,CAWTSGQGANEQFF
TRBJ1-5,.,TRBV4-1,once,TGCGCCAGCAGCCAATACAGGGATAGCAATCAGCCCCAGCATTTT,CASSQYRDSNQPQHF
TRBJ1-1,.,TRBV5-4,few,TGTGCCAGCAGCCGCGCGATGAACACTGAAGCTTTCTTT,CASSRAMNTEAFF
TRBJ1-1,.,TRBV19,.,TGTGCCTCAGACAGTGCCGTAGGAACTGAAGCTTTCTTT,CASDSAVGTEAFF
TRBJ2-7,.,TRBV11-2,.,TGTGCCAGCAGCCAAAATCGCCGGGCTAGCTCCTACGAGCAGTACTTC,CASSQNRRASSYEQYF